Shown below are 25 T cell receptor beta chains from a single sample sequenced in a study. Treg sorting used a CD4+CD25+CD127-/low gate. TCRdb redid the calling of the 5' RACE reads with MiXCR, one entry per CDR3 protein. The table has over 25,000 distinct CDR3 sequences, 27% seen once; the top ten hold around 2.3%. Material for sequencing was tumor-infiltrating Tregs sorted from the breast tumor. The receptors come from a female donor with breast cancer.

This clonotype was picked up a small number of times. The chain joins TRBV12-3 or TRBV12-4 to TRBJ1-3; the D is unclear. V was cut by 6 bases and J by 0 bases, with 9 bases left in between. CDR3 length: 14 amino acids. CDR3 sequence reads: CASRPTTSGNTIYF. The CDR3 DNA is TGTGCCAGCAGACCGACAACCTCTGGAAACACCATATATTTT.

This chain connects TRBV20-1 to TRBJ1-1, with 10 bases identical to TRBD1. This CDR3 has 14 amino acids. Germline V gene data show CDR1 as DFQATT and CDR2 as SNEGSKA (reference sequence). J was trimmed by 5 bases and V by 3 bases; bases with no gene match: 6. CDR3 nucleotide sequence: TGCAGTGCTAGCGTGGGACAGGGGTGGACTGAAGCTTTCTTT. Amino acids: CSASVGQGWTEAFF.

The chain employs TRBV10-3 and TRBJ1-1; perhaps TRBD1 as D (6 bases). Per germline, CDR1 ENHRY and CDR2 SYGVKD. With 10 bases removed from V and 2 bases from J, the gap between germline ends came to 14 bases. The CDR3 totals 13 residues. The CDR3 DNA reads as TGTGCCACCGCGACAGGCTCCAACACTGAAGCTTTCTTT. Protein sequence: CATATGSNTEAFF.

This clonotype occurred many times. The gene calls are TRBV20-1 and TRBJ1-1; a weak D match, TRBD1 (5 bases). CDR1 is DFQATT and CDR2 is SNEGSKA in the germline V gene (reference sequence). Trimming cost V 2 bases and J 7 bases, with 20 bases left between them. This CDR3 comprises 15 residues. The DNA for the CDR3 is TGCAGTGCTAGATCCCCACGTGTGGGGCTTGGTGAAGCTTTCTTT. This translates into CSARSPRVGLGEAFF.

In this sample, this clonotype turned up a few times. A read error may explain this, as a much larger clone is one base away. The chain employs TRBV9 and TRBJ2-1, with D maybe TRBD2 (5 bases). The V end was cut by 4 bases, the J end by 8 bases, with 10 bases between. CDR1 and CDR2 (germline): SGDLS, YYNGEE. CDR3 length: 12 amino acids. CDR3 in amino acids: CASSLASDEQFF. The CDR3 nucleotides are TGTGCCAGCAGCCTAGCTTCCGATGAGCAGTTCTTC.

Regarding this clonotype: With a much larger clone just one base away, this may be a read error. The genes are TRBV3-1 and TRBJ2-1, with D possibly matching TRBD2 (6 bases). The CDR3 extends over 13 amino acids. V gave up 1 base and J gave up 10 bases, with 11 bases separating them. Germline CDR1 is LGHDT and CDR2 is YNNKEL (reference sequence). CDR3 sequence: CASSQGGGGEQFF. For the CDR3, the DNA is TGTGCCAGCAGCCAAGGTGGGGGAGGAGAGCAGTTCTTC.

There are a few counts of this clonotype. This rearrangement joins TRBV18 to TRBJ2-1; D may be TRBD2 (6 bases). CDR3 size: 15 residues. Germline CDR1 KGHSH, CDR2 LQKENI. V lost 3 bases, J lost 8 bases, and 17 bases lay in between. The chain's CDR3 is CASSPGSGGFYEQFF. In DNA form, the CDR3 reads TGTGCCAGCTCACCGGGTAGCGGAGGGTTCTATGAGCAGTTCTTC.

At least ten counts were recorded for this clonotype. The chain recombines TRBV19 with TRBJ2-1, with D unclear. This CDR3 spans 13 amino acids. V gave up 5 bases and J gave up 9 bases, with 14 bases separating them. The V gene's germline CDR1 is LNHDA and CDR2 SQIVND (reference sequence). The CDR3: CASSLPGAPEQFF. CDR3 bases: TGTGCCAGTAGTCTTCCCGGTGCGCCTGAGCAGTTCTTC.

This clonotype is categorized as medium-sized. As DNA, the CDR3 is TGCGCCAGCAGCCAAGGCAGGTCCCCCTACAATGAGCAGTTCTTC. Protein sequence: CASSQGRSPYNEQFF. This chain links TRBV4-1 with TRBJ2-1; D unclear. Between the trimmed V and J ends, which lost 1 base and 2 bases, there was a span of 9 bases. The CDR3 covers 15 residues. Germline V gene lookup returns CDR1 MGHRA and CDR2 YSYEKL.

This clonotype was recorded at least ten times. The chain has TRBV6-1 and TRBJ2-1; TRBD2 matches at 9 bases. V was clipped by 1 base and J by 9 bases; unmatched bases: 13. Germline V CDR1 and CDR2: MNHNS, SASEGT. This CDR3 spans 17 amino acids. CDR3 loop: CASSEDFSGRKVREQFF. Written as DNA, the CDR3 is TGTGCCAGCAGTGAAGATTTTAGCGGGAGAAAGGTCCGTGAGCAGTTCTTC.

This sequence joins TRBV11-2 and TRBJ2-7; D call uncertain. The germline V and J ends were trimmed by 3 bases and 6 bases, with 12 bases remaining between them. Germline CDR1 is SGHAT and CDR2 is FQNNGV. This CDR3 has 13 amino acids. The CDR3, as DNA: TGTGCCAGCAGCTTGGGCCTGACGACCGAGCAGTACTTC. Translation: CASSLGLTTEQYF.

This clonotype was recorded a few times. J is TRBJ1-2 and V is TRBV9; possible D gene TRBD1, 5 bases. Deletions cut 4 bases from V and 7 bases from J, with 20 bases between. This CDR3 has 15 residues. Germline CDR1 is SGDLS and CDR2 is YYNGEE. The CDR3 DNA sequence: TGTGCCAGCAGCCCTGGGACCGGCCTCGATCTTGGCTACACCTTC. Protein sequence: CASSPGTGLDLGYTF.

V gene TRBV6-5 combines with J gene TRBJ1-6; D gene uncertain. This CDR3 has 16 amino acids. CDR1 is MNHEY and CDR2 is SVGAGI in the germline V gene. V shed 0 bases and J shed 4 bases, with 10 bases lying between them. The CDR3 DNA follows: TGTGCCAGCAGTTACTCGAAAAGAGCTTATAATTCACCCCTCCACTTT. Amino acids: CASSYSKRAYNSPLHF.

This clonotype was detected a few times. The V gene is TRBV7-9, the J gene TRBJ2-7; D may be TRBD2 (5 bases). Germline CDR1 is SEHNR and CDR2 is FQNEAQ (reference sequence). This CDR3 spans 16 amino acids. V lost 0 bases and J 4 bases, leaving 16 bases between the germline ends. The DNA of the CDR3 is TGTGCCAGCAGCTTAGCATCTACACGGGGTAGATACGAGCAGTACTTC. Translating it yields CASSLASTRGRYEQYF.

This clonotype was detected only a few times. The chain links TRBV7-8 to TRBJ2-7; 12 bases match TRBD2. The CDR3 is made up of 15 amino acids. The ends lost 5 bases at V and 8 bases at J; junction bases unmatched: 10. Germline V lookup: CDR1 SGHVS, CDR2 FQNEAQ. CDR3 DNA: TGTGCCAGCAGCATCACCGGGACTAGCGGGTACAAGCAGTACTTC. Amino acid sequence: CASSITGTSGYKQYF.

V usage is TRBV6-5 and J usage is TRBJ1-2, with a tentative D call TRBD1 (6 bases). V was pared by 6 bases and J by 4 bases, with 15 bases between. Germline lookup yields CDR1 MNHEY and CDR2 SVGAGI. This CDR3 has 14 residues. The CDR3 loop is CASRTGGLVYGYTF. In DNA form, the CDR3 reads TGTGCCAGCAGAACTGGGGGGCTCGTCTATGGCTACACCTTC.

This clonotype was seen at least ten times. The chain links TRBV5-4 to TRBJ1-2; 8 bases match TRBD1. Germline V gene lookup returns CDR1 SGHNT and CDR2 YYREEE (reference sequence). The V and J ends lost 0 bases and 4 bases, in that order; junction bases with no gene match: 8. The CDR3 runs to 16 residues. The CDR3 DNA follows: TGTGCCAGCAGCTTGGGGCCCCAGGGGGCTGGCTATGGCTACACCTTC. Translation: CASSLGPQGAGYGYTF.

Comment on this clonotype: Given a much more abundant clone one base away, this may be a read error. This chain links TRBV20-1 with TRBJ2-1, with unresolved D. Germline V gene lookup returns CDR1 DFQATT and CDR2 SNEGSKA (reference sequence). Deletions cut 5 bases from V and 6 bases from J, with 20 bases between. The CDR3 is 15 residues long. CDR3 protein: CSAPDIHPSTNEQFF. CDR3 in DNA: TGCAGTGCTCCTGACATCCACCCGTCCACCAATGAGCAGTTCTTC.

In its sample, this clonotype was seen a few times. The genes are TRBV7-9 and TRBJ1-5; 10 bases match TRBD1. V trimming: 5 bases; J trimming: 7 bases; junction bases outside the gene matches: 5. The CDR3 consists of 14 residues. Germline V gene sequence: CDR1 SEHNR, CDR2 FQNEAQ (reference sequence). The CDR3 nucleotides read TGTGCCAGCAGCACGACAGGGGGCGACCAGCCCCAGCATTTT. This sequence encodes CASSTTGGDQPQHF.

There are many counts of this clonotype. This chain joins TRBV25-1 and TRBJ1-1, with a possible D match to TRBD1 (6 bases). Per the germline V gene, CDR1 is MGHDK and CDR2 is SYGVNS. The CDR3 sequence is 14 residues long. Trimming stripped 8 bases from V and 5 bases from J, with 18 bases between. CDR3 in amino acids: CASSRGGYGTEAFF. Written as DNA, the CDR3 is TGTGCCAGCTCTCGAGGGGGTTACGGGACTGAAGCTTTCTTT.

This clonotype has a single count. The chain uses TRBV6-6 and TRBJ1-5; D is possibly TRBD1 (5 bases). The germline V gene encodes CDR1 MNHNY and CDR2 SVGAGI (reference sequence). This CDR3 spans 14 amino acids. Deletions cut 4 bases from V and 6 bases from J, with 13 bases between. CDR3 coding DNA: TGTGCCAGCAGTTCTGGCAGGGTGCGTCAGCCCCAGCATTTT. Protein sequence: CASSSGRVRQPQHF.

This clonotype ranks as medium-sized. This chain connects TRBV20-1 to TRBJ1-1; D is perhaps TRBD1 (5 bases). The CDR3 sequence is 15 residues long. Germline V gives CDR1 DFQATT, CDR2 SNEGSKA (reference sequence). V lost 0 bases and J lost 4, with 15 bases in between. CDR3 loop: CSARDLGGVSTEAFF. The DNA for the CDR3 is TGCAGTGCTAGAGATCTAGGAGGGGTTAGCACTGAAGCTTTCTTT.

On this clonotype: This may come from a read error, since a much larger clone is one base off. The chain is built from TRBV6-1 and TRBJ2-3, with D possibly being TRBD1 (5 bases). CDR1 is MNHNS, CDR2 SASEGT, per germline. CDR3 length: 13 residues. The CDR3 DNA reads TGTGTCAGCAGTGAAGAGCAGGGAGATACGCAGTATTTT. The encoded protein is CVSSEEQGDTQYF.

The table lists this clonotype with a few counts. The V call is TRBV20-1, the J call TRBJ2-1; the D is unclear. There are 15 residues in the CDR3. Germline V gene sequence: CDR1 DFQATT, CDR2 SNEGSKA (reference sequence). Trimming shortened V by 2 bases and J by 6 bases, and 17 bases separated the two germline ends. The chain's CDR3 is CSARNWPRWGNEQFF. CDR3 coding DNA: TGCAGTGCTAGAAACTGGCCTAGGTGGGGCAATGAGCAGTTCTTC.

This clonotype showed up many times. The chain is built from TRBV7-3 and TRBJ2-1; possible D gene TRBD2, 6 bases. CDR1 and CDR2 (germline): SGHTA, FQGTGA. V was clipped by 5 bases and J by 9 bases, with 14 bases between them. The CDR3 has 13 amino acids. This CDR3 reads CASSPTGLGEQFF. The CDR3 nucleotides read TGTGCCAGCAGCCCCACGGGACTCGGTGAGCAGTTCTTC.